These 28 T cell receptor beta chains share one sample of origin, sequenced in a study of cytomegalovirus exposure and HLA in healthy donors (dated by TCRdb to the late 2010s). The receptor library was made with the immunoSEQ multiplex PCR assay. A mixture of 60 forward primers for TCR Vbeta segments and 13 reverse primers for TCR Jbeta segments was used in the multiplex PCR. Imported from immuneACCESS, the table was reduced by TCRdb to in-frame sequences with V and J called. These copies leave out some clones; in studies compared against another copy, an unresolved V gene accounts for under half, and the cause of the remainder is not known. The table for this sample lists some 86,000 clones; just over 65% of them were counted only once. The ten top clones hold 2.1% of the sample. The sequenced sample was PBMCs. These receptors came from a man aged 25 to 40 in good health and CMV-seronegative.

The chain links TRBV7-2 to TRBJ1-5; D is undetermined. Germline V gene data show CDR1 as SGHTA and CDR2 as FQGNSA. This CDR3 spans 13 amino acids. V gave up 5 bases and J gave up 3 bases, with 8 bases separating them. The CDR3 sequence is CASSLTTNQPQHF. In DNA form, the CDR3 reads TGTGCCAGCAGCCTCACTACCAATCAGCCCCAGCATTTT.

This clone was counted only a few times. The chain recombines TRBV15 with TRBJ2-7, with 13 bases fitting TRBD2. CDR1 is LNHNV, CDR2 YYDKDF, per germline (reference sequence). J gave up 2 bases and V 4 bases, and 2 bases lay outside the gene matches. The CDR3 length is 15 residues. This CDR3 is CATSIGLAGAYEQYF. The CDR3 DNA reads TGTGCCACCAGCATTGGACTAGCGGGAGCCTACGAGCAGTACTTC.

The rearrangement links TRBV21-1 to TRBJ1-2; the table's D call of TRBD1 was not tested on the DNA. TRBV21-1 is assigned pseudogene status. The CDR3 sequence is 14 residues long. The CDR3 DNA follows: TGTGCCAGCAGCAAAGCAACAGGGTCCTATGGCTACACCTTC. It is translated as CASSKATGSYGYTF.

This clone appeared a single time. The J gene is TRBJ2-2, the V gene TRBV15; TRBD2 matches 11 bases. Germline CDR1 and CDR2: LNHNV and YYDKDF (reference sequence). The CDR3 totals 19 residues. The V gene end was trimmed by 5 bases and the J gene end by 5 bases; junction bases not matched to a gene: 16. The CDR3 DNA follows: TGTGCCACCAGCGAACACCGACTAGCGGGAATCACGAGGACCGGGGAGCTGTTTTTT. Amino acids: CATSEHRLAGITRTGELFF. Looking up the rest from reference TRBV15 and TRBJ2-2 gives the full variable domain: DAMVIQNPRYQVTQFGKPVTLSCSQTLNHNVMYWYQQKSSQAPKLLFHYYDKDFNNEADTPDNFQSRRPNTSFCFLDIRSPGLGDTAMYLCATSEHRLAGITRTGELFFGEGSRLTVL.

This clone was seen more than once but under ten times. This chain connects TRBV5-1 to TRBJ1-2, with TRBD1 identical over 7 bases. This CDR3 is 15 amino acids long. V lost 3 bases and J lost 4; bases outside the gene matches: 9. From germline, CDR1 is SGHRS and CDR2 YFSETQ. The chain's CDR3 is CASSWPGAGGYGYTF. The CDR3 DNA sequence: TGCGCCAGCAGCTGGCCCGGAGCAGGGGGCTATGGCTACACCTTC.

J is TRBJ1-5 and V is TRBV10-3; D not certain. From germline, CDR1 is ENHRY and CDR2 SYGVKD. With 2 bases removed from V and 7 bases from J, the gap between germline ends came to 21 bases. The CDR3 runs to 17 residues. The CDR3 bases are TGTGCCATCAGTGAGCTCCCCCCGCGGGCGAGAGAACAGCCCCAGCATTTT. The encoded protein is CAISELPPRAREQPQHF.

This clone was counted only a few times. V and J are TRBV7-3 and TRBJ1-1; a possible D gene is TRBD1 (5 bases). With 0 bases removed from V and 5 bases from J, the gap between germline ends came to 7 bases. The CDR3 is 13 amino acids. The V gene's germline CDR1 is SGHTA and CDR2 FQGTGA. The CDR3 nucleotides read TGTGCCAGCAGCTTAACTGACAGAACTGAAGCTTTCTTT. Residues: CASSLTDRTEAFF.

The V and J genes are TRBV2 and TRBJ2-7; maybe TRBD2 (6 bases). Deletions cut 6 bases from V and 5 bases from J, with 11 bases between. The CDR3 extends over 12 amino acids. CDR1 is SNHLY and CDR2 is FYNNEI in the germline V gene. CDR3 nucleotide sequence: TGTGCCAGCAGGGGGGGAGTGGACGAGCAGTACTTC. Its translation is CASRGGVDEQYF.

On this clone: Other DNA sequences in this sample translate to the same CDR3. The chain uses TRBV5-1 and TRBJ2-7; 9 bases agree with TRBD1. The length of the CDR3 is 14 residues. The germline gives CDR1 SGHRS, CDR2 YFSETQ. V lost 3 bases and J lost 0; bases outside the gene matches: 1. The CDR3 region has the DNA TGCGCCAGCAGCTCGGGACAGGGCTCCTACGAGCAGTACTTC. Translated: CASSSGQGSYEQYF.

This rearrangement joins TRBV5-4 to TRBJ2-7, with a tentative D call TRBD2 (5 bases). The V gene's germline CDR1 is SGHNT and CDR2 YYREEE (reference sequence). V was shortened by 0 bases and J by 0 bases, with 13 bases between the two germline ends. This CDR3 has 16 residues. The CDR3 reads CASSLAMTGSSYEQYF. The CDR3 region has the DNA TGTGCCAGCAGCTTGGCTATGACGGGAAGCTCCTACGAGCAGTACTTC.

The CDR3 loop is CASSPNQGATNEKLFF. The CDR3, as DNA: TGTGCCAGCTCACCAAACCAGGGCGCAACTAATGAAAAACTGTTTTTT. V usage is TRBV18 and J usage is TRBJ1-4, with TRBD1 as a possible D gene (5 bases). Deletions cut 2 bases from V and 0 bases from J, with 10 bases between. The CDR3 spans 16 residues. Germline loops: CDR1 KGHSH, CDR2 LQKENI.

Points on this clone: One junction end disagrees with the germline gene, perhaps due to a read error. The chain links TRBV7-7 to TRBJ2-2, with D possibly TRBD1 on 6 matching bases. CDR1 is SSHAT, CDR2 FNYEAQ, per germline (reference sequence). CDR3 length: 13 residues. CDR3 sequence: CASSPDRSGELFF. Written as DNA, the CDR3 is TGTGCTAGCAGTCCCGACAGGTCCGGGGAGCTGTTTTTT.

This rearrangement joins TRBV6-5 to TRBJ1-5; 7 bases map to TRBD1. The length of the CDR3 is 14 residues. Germline lookup yields CDR1 MNHEY and CDR2 SVGAGI. V was pared by 10 bases and J by 3 bases, with 9 bases of the junction left unmatched. The CDR3 is CATLPRGANQPQHF. The CDR3 coding sequence is TGTGCCACTCTCCCCAGGGGGGCCAATCAGCCCCAGCATTTT.

The chain employs TRBV5-4 and TRBJ2-1; the match to TRBD1 covers 8 bases. Germline V gene sequence: CDR1 SGHNT, CDR2 YYREEE (reference sequence). The CDR3 is made up of 14 amino acids. With 3 bases clipped from V and 5 bases from J, the junction kept 4 bases outside the gene matches. The CDR3 loop is CASSWGQEDNEQFF. Here the CDR3 DNA reads TGTGCCAGCAGCTGGGGACAGGAAGACAATGAGCAGTTCTTC.

The gene calls are TRBV5-1 and TRBJ1-2; D possibly corresponds to TRBD1 (6 bases). This CDR3 spans 12 amino acids. The V gene lost 5 bases and the J gene lost 4 bases, with 9 bases spanning the gap. The germline CDR1 and CDR2 sequences are SGHRS and YFSETQ. CDR3 bases: TGCGCCAGCAGGGGACAAAGCTATGGCTACACCTTC. Amino acids: CASRGQSYGYTF.

This clone was seen a few times. This chain links TRBV11-2 with TRBJ2-7, with TRBD2 matching 8 bases. The CDR3 runs to 14 residues. The V gene end was trimmed by 1 base and the J gene end by 2 bases; junction bases not matched to a gene: 1. Germline V gene lookup returns CDR1 SGHAT and CDR2 FQNNGV. The CDR3: CASSLVLAAYEQYF. Here the CDR3 DNA reads TGTGCCAGCAGCTTAGTACTAGCGGCCTACGAGCAGTACTTC.

This clone has just one count. The gene calls are TRBV9 and TRBJ2-2, with a tentative D call TRBD1 (6 bases). There are 15 residues in the CDR3. The ends were cut back, 0 bases at V and 5 bases at J, with 11 bases in the middle. The germline V gene encodes CDR1 SGDLS and CDR2 YYNGEE. Here the CDR3 DNA reads TGTGCCAGCAGCGTAGGGGGGCGGCTAACCGGGGAGCTGTTTTTT. Encoded protein: CASSVGGRLTGELFF.

The rearrangement links TRBV4-3 to TRBJ2-7; D perhaps matches TRBD1 (6 bases). The CDR3 is 14 amino acids. Germline CDR1 and CDR2: LGHNA and YSLEER. V lost 1 base, J lost 5 bases, and 12 bases lay in between. CDR3 region: CASSQVGQLDEQYF. CDR3 in DNA: TGCGCCAGCAGCCAAGTTGGACAGCTGGACGAGCAGTACTTC.

The rearrangement links TRBV27 to TRBJ1-6, with TRBD1 matching over 8 bases. Looked up from germline, CDR1 is MNHEY and CDR2 is SMNVEV (reference sequence). V was pared by 3 bases and J by 7 bases, with 5 bases of the junction left unmatched. CDR3 size: 15 residues. As DNA, the CDR3 is TGTGCCAGCAGTTTTACCGGGACAGGAAATTCACCCCTCCACTTT. This sequence encodes CASSFTGTGNSPLHF.

The rearrangement joins TRBV29-1 to TRBJ1-4; no definite D call. CDR3 length equals 13 residues. Trimming removed 6 bases from V and 0 bases from J, with 8 bases in between. Germline V CDR1 and CDR2: SQVTM, ANQGSEA. The CDR3 nucleotides read TGCAGCGTCGGTCGTACAACTAATGAAAAACTGTTTTTT. It codes for CSVGRTTNEKLFF.

The V and J genes are TRBV4-3 and TRBJ2-7; D is uncertain. The CDR3 extends over 14 amino acids. Germline V gene lookup returns CDR1 LGHNA and CDR2 YSLEER. Trimming left V 1 base short and J 1 base short, with 8 bases between. The CDR3 spells CASSQVSSSYEQYF. The CDR3 coding sequence is TGCGCCAGCAGCCAAGTGAGTTCGTCCTACGAGCAGTACTTC.

The CDR3 here is CAISERTGLGRSDEQYF. CDR3 bases: TGTGCCATCAGTGAGAGAACAGGTCTCGGTCGAAGCGACGAGCAGTACTTC. The gene calls are TRBV10-3 and TRBJ2-7; D possibly corresponds to TRBD1 (5 bases). V lost 2 bases, J lost 5 bases, and 22 bases lay in between. The CDR3 runs to 17 residues. In germline, CDR1 is ENHRY, CDR2 SYGVKD.

This clone was recorded once. This rearrangement joins TRBV28 to TRBJ1-5; 9 positions agree with TRBD1. There are 15 residues in the CDR3. Germline-derived CDR1 and CDR2 are MDHEN and SYDVKM. J was trimmed by 2 bases and V by 5 bases; bases with no gene match: 4. CDR3 DNA: TGTGCCAGCAGTATACAGGGGGCTGGCAATCAGCCCCAGCATTTT. This sequence encodes CASSIQGAGNQPQHF.

The CDR3 reads CASSLTENTEAFF. Written as DNA, the CDR3 is TGTGCCAGCAGCTTAACAGAGAACACTGAAGCTTTCTTT. The chain is built from TRBV11-3 and TRBJ1-1, with no clear D. The germline V gene has CDR1 SGHNT and CDR2 YENEEA. V lost 2 bases and J 1 base, leaving 5 bases between the germline ends. The CDR3 sequence is 13 residues long.

The gene calls are TRBV7-9 and TRBJ1-1; D perhaps matches TRBD1 (6 bases). Trimming removed 1 base at V and 10 bases at J, with 16 bases between. The CDR3 runs to 14 residues. CDR1 is SEHNR, CDR2 FQNEAQ, per germline (reference sequence). DNA of the CDR3: TGTGCCAGCAGCTTAGGTGGTGTACAGGGACGAGCTTTCTTT. It codes for CASSLGGVQGRAFF.

In this sample, this clone turned up a few times. The V call is TRBV6-1, the J call TRBJ1-1; 8 bases line up with TRBD1. The CDR3 has 13 amino acids. The junction had 8 bases not matched to a gene; V was cut back by 8 bases and J by 6 bases. The germline V gene encodes CDR1 MNHNS and CDR2 SASEGT. The CDR3 spells CASGQGFFSEAFF. The DNA for the CDR3 is TGTGCCAGCGGACAGGGTTTTTTCTCTGAAGCTTTCTTT.

This sequence joins TRBV13 and TRBJ2-5; no clear D gene. There are 13 residues in the CDR3. The ends were cut back, 0 bases at V and 2 bases at J, with 4 bases in the middle. Germline V gene lookup returns CDR1 PRHDT and CDR2 FYEKMQ (reference sequence). The CDR3: CASSLGGQETQYF. CDR3 DNA sequence: TGTGCCAGCAGCTTAGGCGGTCAAGAGACCCAGTACTTC. Supplemented by reference TRBV13 and TRBJ2-5, the full variable domain reads AAGVIQSPRHLIKEKRETATLKCYPIPRHDTVYWYQQGPGQDPQFLISFYEKMQSDKGSIPDRFSAQQFSDYHSELNMSSLELGDSALYFCASSLGGQETQYFGPGTRLLVL.

The chain links TRBV5-1 to TRBJ1-1; TRBD1 agrees at 10 bases. The CDR3 totals 16 residues. With 0 bases clipped from V and 8 bases from J, the junction kept 10 bases outside the gene matches. Germline V CDR1 and CDR2: SGHRS, YFSETQ. CDR3 bases: TGCGCCAGCAGCTTGGACGAACCGGGACAGGGGACCGAAGCTTTCTTT. It translates to CASSLDEPGQGTEAFF. Full variable domain (rest looked up from reference TRBV5-1 and TRBJ1-1): KAGVTQTPRYLIKTRGQQVTLSCSPISGHRSVSWYQQTPGQGLQFLFEYFSETQRNKGNFPGRFSGRQFSNSRSEMNVSTLELGDSALYLCASSLDEPGQGTEAFFGQGTRLTVV.